This T cell receptor beta chain was sequenced for a study of cytomegalovirus exposure and HLA in healthy donors (TCRdb year 2017). Notes on the research overall: An earlier analysis of roughly 500 of the donors reported about 290 Gb of sequence data and about 100 million unique TCR beta sequences from 190 million or so T cells. Both class I and class II loci were covered by HLA typing, at four-digit resolution. All discovery cohort repertoires had been generated on a single sequencing platform. The study aimed to test whether signatures of past pathogen exposure could be identified by cataloging public T cell receptors. A separate validation cohort of 90 to 150 different subjects was used in addition to the roughly 720-subject first cohort. Because of strong linkage in the cohort, four to six DR-DQ haplotypes were treated as single units for association and clustering. A later analysis re-analyzed previously published TCR beta repertoires from 666 donors and added high-resolution HLA genotyping to study TCR occurrence patterns. The study combined high-throughput TCR immunosequencing, statistical association of individual TCRs with disease status, and machine learning to predict cytomegalovirus infection status. The number of donors typed differed by locus, with about 629-640 for A, B, C, DRB1 and DQB1, approximately 500 for DQA1, approximately 580 for DPA1, and under 490 for DPB1. A later genetic analysis used genome-wide SNP genotypes for about 55% of the 666 donors, treating that subset as a discovery cohort. Rather than drawing on any new phenotypic data, the later analysis identified candidate immune exposures from TCR beta sequences and the way those sequences occurred across donors. An earlier analysis of 587 of the donors used high-throughput TCR beta sequencing to judge whether each TCR beta V gene segment behaved as functional or pseudogenic. Among some 400 genotyped donors of the cohort, an average of roughly 230,000 unique TCR beta nucleotide sequences was sequenced per donor, of which about 20% were non-productive. About 310 gigabases of sequencing data and 70 million to 85 million unique TCR sequences were included in an early release covering under 650 HLA-typed donors. Donor age, sex, ethnicity and CMV serostatus were compiled together with the repertoire data. The study used immunosequencing to profile the T cell repertoires of under 700 subjects and linked those repertoires to cytomegalovirus serostatus. The genetic ancestry cluster associated with self-reported Caucasian donors included 65% to 90% of the roughly 360 genotyped donors. Results the study describes overall, beyond this receptor: Because counts were too low, about 18 rarely observed V segments, including chromosome 9 orphons, were excluded from the earlier analysis of 587 of the donors. Only TCR beta chains were sequenced in this cohort, and the absence of alpha or paired-chain data limited detectable features. In a later analysis, HLA-associated TCR beta chains were found to be more clonally expanded and to have lower generation probabilities than equally common non-associated chains. In vitro tests confirmed that a few of the cytomegalovirus-associated TCR beta chains recognize cytomegalovirus antigens. Most TCR sequences were observed very rarely across donors, whereas some public TCRs were present in many individuals. The authors suggested that the approach could potentially be generalized to other disease states and immunological phenotypes. Linkage disequilibrium might explain the correlated functional status among segregating V segments, but an unknown experimental factor could not be ruled out. Presence/absence analyses assumed roughly uniform sequencing depth across donors, an assumption that may not hold. The sequencing pipeline was judged likely to have produced a cluster of highly shared sequence variants as a technical artifact. CMV serostatus was the only immune exposure information available for the cohort. In a later analysis, some 18,000 TCR beta sequences were associated with specific HLA alleles at a false discovery rate of 0.05. In a later genetic analysis, a missense DCLRE1C variant was associated with V-gene and J-gene trimming of TCR beta chains, and the association was replicated in an independent cohort. In a later analysis, several top co-occurrence clusters were reported to appear linked to parvovirus B19, influenza, CMV and Epstein-Barr virus. Strong co-occurrence of HLA alleles, especially DR and DQ, made assigning TCR associations to individual alleles difficult. The classifier was reported to diagnose cytomegalovirus status with high specificity and sensitivity in both the original cohort and the validation cohort. A further reported finding was that TCR beta sequences accurately predicted the HLA-A and HLA-B alleles for most subjects in the first cohort. According to a later analysis, TCR association rates differed among HLA loci, with DRB1 alleles showing the most associated TCRs and HLA-C alleles showing the fewest. Because HLA typing was missing for some donors at each locus, association tests included only the typed subset. An earlier analysis of approximately 540 of the donors showed that most TCR beta V segments appeared in productive rearrangements either about 87% or about 30% of the time, which broadly matched IMGT annotations. The study gave a list of some 150 TCR beta chains associated with cytomegalovirus. Compared with the roughly 700-donor mean, donors in an Asian-associated ancestry cluster had fewer N-insertions in productive TCRs, according to a later genetic analysis. Some IMGT-functional V segments, including TRBV6-2 and TRBV6-3, could not be told apart with the 87-base-pair reads, so those segments were excluded. According to a later analysis, most CMV-associated TCR beta chains appeared to be HLA-restricted, and the HLA associations seemed to be driven largely by CMV exposure.

In total, over 600 healthy bone marrow donors made up the cohort. At the time of sampling, every cohort member was nominally healthy, though immune exposures that went unrecorded were likely present. The donor was CMV seropositive and belonged to the group of some 290 seropositive cohort members. Every donor gave a peripheral blood sample, and the peripheral blood mononuclear cells from that sample were used for TCR beta sequencing. Genomic DNA extraction from the blood cell samples was performed with the Qiagen DNeasy Blood Extraction Kit. The CDR3 measures 13 amino acids from cysteine to phenylalanine. Only the CDR3 part of the read is kept: 39 bases, read in frame from the first base. Sequences SSHAT (CDR1) and FNYEAQ (CDR2) are obtained from the germline V gene (reference sequence). As regards this clone: Its recognized antigen is unknown. Mismatch with germline at one junction end may stem from a read error.

The library was prepared using the immunoSEQ multiplex PCR assay. A mixture of 60 forward primers for TCR Vbeta segments and 13 reverse primers for TCR Jbeta segments was used in the multiplex PCR. A multiplex PCR assay on genomic DNA amplified the CDR3 region of rearranged TCR beta genes. On the Illumina HiSeq System, the amplified TCR beta libraries were sequenced as 87-base-pair reads. Per the source publication's procedure: In a later analysis, tens of millions of unique TCR beta chains were counted across the roughly 610 repertoires, and approximately 11 million of these chains were shared by at least two donors. Raw reads were error-corrected and collapsed into unique sequences with a nearest-neighbor algorithm that merged closely related sequences to remove PCR and sequencing errors. To assign V, D and J gene segments, CDR3 sequences were aligned to IMGT reference sequences. For a sequence to be retained, a match of at least six nucleotides was required to both a V gene segment and a J gene segment. A rearrangement counted as productive if the CDR3 had no stop codons and remained in frame with V and J, and every other rearrangement counted as non-productive. Following IMGT convention, CDR3 was defined as the stretch from the second conserved V-encoded cysteine to the conserved J-encoded phenylalanine. In an earlier analysis of more than 550 of the donors, sequences lacking an unambiguous match to a single V gene segment were excluded. In an earlier analysis of approximately 550 of the donors, V segments were called functional above 56.7% productive rearrangements and were called segregating when the between-donor standard deviation exceeded 5%. To diagnose cytomegalovirus status from the catalog of TCR beta chain sequences, a statistical classification framework was built. In a later analysis, TCR nucleotide sequences were compared against IMGT/GENE-DB human TR gene sequences so that V and J genes could be assigned. Using the TCRdist pipeline, a later analysis assigned CDR3 sequences along with most-parsimonious VDJ recombination scenarios. In a later analysis, every TCR beta chain was defined by the combination of its CDR3 amino acid sequence and its V-gene family, and reads without a unique V-gene family were dropped. In a later analysis, 450 to 600 highly shared, low-generation-probability nucleotide sequences were removed to address suspected cross-contamination and a sequencing artifact. In a later analysis, a clonal expansion index was calculated for each public chain from normalized within-repertoire ranks of inferred template counts. In a later analysis, generation probabilities were computed with a VDJ recombination model fitted to out-of-frame rearrangements, and the resulting probabilities were checked against IGoR. In a later analysis, hypergeometric tests were used to score TCR-TCR, TCR-HLA and TCR-CMV co-occurrence, with a repertoire-size bias correction applied to TCR pairs. To estimate false discovery rates, a later analysis permuted the HLA or CMV assignments 20 times. In a later analysis, co-occurring TCRs were grouped using DBSCAN, with TCRdist sequence similarity added in when clustering inside HLA-allele-positive subsets. Repertoires with fewer than 30,000 or more than 120,000 public chains, plus five repertoires with anomalous nucleotide sharing, were excluded from co-occurrence clustering. The clones in this table, taken by TCRdb from immuneACCESS, are in-frame only. Not every clone is retained; where verified, under half of the shortfall comes from an unresolved V gene, and the cause of the rest is unknown. Clonal size and the V and J genes are those of that table, whereas D and trimming came from the DNA. The sample has around 130,000 clones on record, 77% of them singletons. The ten largest clones capture around 5.8% of the sample.

Sequencing input: PBMCs. This clonotype was obtained from a young man in good health and CMV-seropositive. Here the chain combines TRBV7-7 and TRBJ2-5; TRBD1 matches 8 bases in the middle. For the CDR3, the sequence is CASSWDRRETQYF. The DNA sequence is TGTGCTAGCAGCTGGGACAGGCGAGAGACCCAGTACTTC. The full variable domain, completed from the reference TRBV7-7 and TRBJ2-5 proteins outside the CDR3, reads GAGVSQSPRYKVTKRGQDVTLRCDPISSHATLYWYQQALGQGPEFLTYFNYEAQPDKSGLPSDRFSAERPEGSISTLTIQRTEQRDSAMYRCASSWDRRETQYFGPGTRLLVL.